This T cell receptor beta chain originates from a study of shared clonotypes between healthy human individuals. The CDR3 totals 14 residues. Trimming removed 5 bases at V and 0 bases at J, with 7 bases between. The germline CDR1 and CDR2 sequences are KGHSH and LQKENI. Produced via immunoSEQ multiplex PCR; TCRdb's table is partial and in-frame only. The table records approximately 2.5 million clones, around nine tenths of them present only once. The TCR was taken from a man between 18 and 35 years old in good health. Sequencing input: naive CD4+ T cells sorted from blood. Subset defined: CD45RA+ positively selected. V usage is TRBV18 and J usage is TRBJ2-2; D is ambiguous. The CDR3, as DNA: TGTGCCAGCTCATATTCATCGAACACCGGGGAGCTGTTTTTT. This encodes CASSYSSNTGELFF. Using reference TRBV18 and TRBJ2-2 for the parts outside the CDR3, the full variable domain is NAGVMQNPRHLVRRRGQEARLRCSPMKGHSHVYWYRQLPEEGLKFMVYLQKENIIDESGMPKERFSAEFPKEGPSILRIQQVVRGDSAAYFCASSYSSNTGELFFGEGSRLTVL.